The sequence of this TCR beta chain was determined in a study of shared clonotypes between healthy human individuals. Study-level points and caveats: It was anticipated that sequencing depth would influence how many clonotypes donors shared.

Worth noting for this clone: What it binds is unknown.

Caucasian adults living in Nashville, Tennessee, provided all samples. The split of CD4+ cells yielded CD45RA+ naive and CD45RA-negative memory subsets. The authors distributed each subset's genomic DNA evenly over several immunoSEQ plates. Clones were read by immunoSEQ multiplex PCR, and TCRdb kept only the in-frame ones, dropping some. The data show 2.3 million or so clones, 90% to 95% seen once. The CDR3 has 11 residues. Germline V CDR1 and CDR2: DFQATT, SNEGSKA (reference sequence). The J gene is TRBJ2-7, the V gene TRBV20-1; TRBD2 matches 9 bases. What was sequenced was naive CD4+ T cells from PBMCs. Indicated subset: CD45RA+ positively selected. The sequence was obtained from a man between 18 and 29 years old in good health. Some clones in this sample may be carry-over from other donors' samples. This CDR3 reads CLTSGSYEQYF. The CDR3 bases are TGCCTGACTAGCGGTTCCTACGAGCAGTACTTC.